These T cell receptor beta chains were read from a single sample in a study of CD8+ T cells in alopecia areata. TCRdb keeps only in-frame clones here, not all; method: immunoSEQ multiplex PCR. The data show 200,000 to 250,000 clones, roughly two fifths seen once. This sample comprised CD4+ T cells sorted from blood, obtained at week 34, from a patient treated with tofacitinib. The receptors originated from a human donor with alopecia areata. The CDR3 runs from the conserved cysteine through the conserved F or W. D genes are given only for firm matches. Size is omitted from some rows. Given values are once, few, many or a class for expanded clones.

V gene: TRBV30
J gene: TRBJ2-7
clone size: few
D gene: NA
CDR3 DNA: TGTGCCTGGAGCGTCTATCTGGGTTCCTACGAGCAGTACTTC
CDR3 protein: CAWSVYLGSYEQYF

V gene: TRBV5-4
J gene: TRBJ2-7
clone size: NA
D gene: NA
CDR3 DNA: TGTGCCAGCAGCTCGACAGGATCCCCCTACGAGCAGTACTTC
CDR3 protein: CASSSTGSPYEQYF

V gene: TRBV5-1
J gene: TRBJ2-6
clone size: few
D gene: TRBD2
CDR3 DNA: TGCGCCAGCAGCCCGGGGGGGAACCCCTCTGGGGCCAACGTCCTGACTTTC
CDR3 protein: CASSPGGNPSGANVLTF

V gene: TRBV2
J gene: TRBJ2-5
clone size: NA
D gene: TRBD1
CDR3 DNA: TGTGCCAGCAGCGTCGGACAGGGGGCGAGGGAGACCCAGTACTTC
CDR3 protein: CASSVGQGARETQYF

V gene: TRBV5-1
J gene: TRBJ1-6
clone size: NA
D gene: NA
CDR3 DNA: TGCGCCAGCAGCTTTGAGCGTGGTTCACCCCTCCACTTT
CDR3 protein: CASSFERGSPLHF

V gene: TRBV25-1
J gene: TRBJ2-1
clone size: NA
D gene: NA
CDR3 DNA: TGTGCCAGCAGAACCACCGGGGTAAATGAGCAGTTCTTC
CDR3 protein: CASRTTGVNEQFF

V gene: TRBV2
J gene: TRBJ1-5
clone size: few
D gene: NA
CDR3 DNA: TGTGCCAGCAGTGCCAGGGTTGGTGTCGCTCAGCCCCAGCATTTT
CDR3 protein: CASSARVGVAQPQHF

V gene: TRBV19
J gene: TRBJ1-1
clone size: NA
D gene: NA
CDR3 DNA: TGTGCCAGTAGTATAGAGGGGAGGAACACTGAAGCTTTCTTT
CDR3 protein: CASSIEGRNTEAFF

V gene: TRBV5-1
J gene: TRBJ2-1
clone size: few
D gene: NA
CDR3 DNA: TGCGCCAGCAGCTTGTCCTATTCCAACGAGCAGTTCTTC
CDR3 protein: CASSLSYSNEQFF

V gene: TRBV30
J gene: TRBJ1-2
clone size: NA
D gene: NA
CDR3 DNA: TGTGCCTGGAGTGTAGGAGGGGGCTATGGCTACACCTTC
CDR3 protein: CAWSVGGGYGYTF

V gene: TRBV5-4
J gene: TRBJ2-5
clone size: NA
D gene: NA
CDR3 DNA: TGTGCCAGCAGCTTGGACCCTCCTAATAAGGAGTACTTC
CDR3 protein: CASSLDPPNKEYF

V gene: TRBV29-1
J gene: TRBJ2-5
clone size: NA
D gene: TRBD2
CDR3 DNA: TGCAGCGTTGATGACCCCTATGGGGAGGGGCAGTACTTC
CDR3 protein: CSVDDPYGEGQYF

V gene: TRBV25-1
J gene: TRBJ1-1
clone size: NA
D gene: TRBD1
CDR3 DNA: TGTGCCAGCAGTGGGGTCAACAGGGGGCAAGGCACTGAAGCTTTCTTT
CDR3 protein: CASSGVNRGQGTEAFF

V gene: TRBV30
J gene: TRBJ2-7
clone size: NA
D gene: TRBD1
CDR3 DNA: TGTGCCTGGAGTGTGTCAGGGGGCTGGGAGCAGTACTTC
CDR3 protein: CAWSVSGGWEQYF

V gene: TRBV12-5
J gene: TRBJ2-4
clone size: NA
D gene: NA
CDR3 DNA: TGTGCTAGTGCCCGAGGCCGCGACCTAGCCAAAAACATTCAGTACTTC
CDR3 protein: CASARGRDLAKNIQYF

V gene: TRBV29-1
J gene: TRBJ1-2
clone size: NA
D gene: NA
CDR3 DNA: TGCAGCGTCGGAGGCCTTCTGGACTATGGCTACACCTTC
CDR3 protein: CSVGGLLDYGYTF

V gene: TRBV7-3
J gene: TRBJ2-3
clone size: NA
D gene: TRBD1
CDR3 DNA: TGTGCCAGCAGCTCCGGGACAGCCGATACGCAGTATTTT
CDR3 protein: CASSSGTADTQYF

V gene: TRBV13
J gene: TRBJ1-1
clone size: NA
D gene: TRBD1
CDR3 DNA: TGTGCCAGCAGCTTAGGGAAGGGACAGACTGAAGCTTTCTTT
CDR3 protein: CASSLGKGQTEAFF

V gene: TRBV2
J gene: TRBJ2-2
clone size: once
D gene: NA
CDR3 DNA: TGTGCCAGTACATTCACAACGGGGGAGCTGTTTTTT
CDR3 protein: CASTFTTGELFF

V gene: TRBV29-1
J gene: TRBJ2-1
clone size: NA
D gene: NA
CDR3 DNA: TGCAGCGTTGTTAGGCAGGGCGACGGGAATGAGCAGTTCTTC
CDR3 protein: CSVVRQGDGNEQFF

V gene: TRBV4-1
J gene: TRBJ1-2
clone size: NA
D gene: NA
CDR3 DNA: TGCGCCAGCAGCCAGCTCCCACGACAAAACTATGGCTACACCTTC
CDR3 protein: CASSQLPRQNYGYTF

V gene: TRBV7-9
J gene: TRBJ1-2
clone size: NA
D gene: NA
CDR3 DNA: TGTGCCAGCAGTTCAACGAGGGTCTCTTATGGCTACACCTTC
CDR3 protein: CASSSTRVSYGYTF

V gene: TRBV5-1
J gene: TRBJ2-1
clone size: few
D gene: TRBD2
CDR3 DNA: TGCGCCAGCATATCGTCTAGCGGGAGAGCCTACAATGAGCAGTTCTTC
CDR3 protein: CASISSSGRAYNEQFF

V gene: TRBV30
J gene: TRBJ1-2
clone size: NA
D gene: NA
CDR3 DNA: TGTGCCTGGGCCCCAAAACAGGGCTATGGCTACACCTTC
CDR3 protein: CAWAPKQGYGYTF

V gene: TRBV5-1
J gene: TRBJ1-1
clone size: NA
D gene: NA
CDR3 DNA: TGCGCCAGCAGTGGAGGGCAGTACACTGAAGCTTTCTTT
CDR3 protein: CASSGGQYTEAFF

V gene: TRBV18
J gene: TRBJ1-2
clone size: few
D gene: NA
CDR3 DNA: TGTGCCAGCTCACCAGAAGGGTTCGGCGTCGGGAGGTATGGCTACACCTTC
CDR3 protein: CASSPEGFGVGRYGYTF

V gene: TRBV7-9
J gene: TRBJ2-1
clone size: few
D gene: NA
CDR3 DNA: TGTGCCAGCAGCTTGGACAGCTACAATGAGCAGTTCTTC
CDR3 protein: CASSLDSYNEQFF

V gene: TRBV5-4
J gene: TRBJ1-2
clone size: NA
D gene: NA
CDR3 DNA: TGTGCCAGCAGCCCCCACGGGGATAACTATGGCTACACCTTC
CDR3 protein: CASSPHGDNYGYTF

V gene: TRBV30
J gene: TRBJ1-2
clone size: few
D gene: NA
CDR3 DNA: TGTGCCTGGAGTGGAGGGACTTATCGAGGCTACACCTTC
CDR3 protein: CAWSGGTYRGYTF

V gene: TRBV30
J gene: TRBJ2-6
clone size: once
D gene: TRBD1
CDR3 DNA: TGTGCCTGGAAGCACGGGACAGGCTCTGGGGCCAACGTCCTGACTTTC
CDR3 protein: CAWKHGTGSGANVLTF

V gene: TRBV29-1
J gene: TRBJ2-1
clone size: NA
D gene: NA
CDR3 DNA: TGCAGCGTTGTGCCGGGACGCGCCAATGAGCAGTTCTTC
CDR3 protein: CSVVPGRANEQFF

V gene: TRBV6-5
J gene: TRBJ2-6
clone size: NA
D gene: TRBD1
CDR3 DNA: TGTGCCAGCAGTTCGGGACAGGCTAATGGGGCCAACGTCCTGACTTTC
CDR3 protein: CASSSGQANGANVLTF

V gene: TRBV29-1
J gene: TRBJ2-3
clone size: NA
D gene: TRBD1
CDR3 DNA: TGCAGCGTTGCAAGAGACAGGGGATTAGGTGGCGATACGCAGTATTTT
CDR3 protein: CSVARDRGLGGDTQYF

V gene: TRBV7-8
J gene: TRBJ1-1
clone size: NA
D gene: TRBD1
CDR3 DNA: TGTGCCAGCAGCTTAGACGGGACAGGGGGCTACGGAGCTTTCTTT
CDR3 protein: CASSLDGTGGYGAFF

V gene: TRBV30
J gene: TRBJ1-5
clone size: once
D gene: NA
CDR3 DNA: TGTGCCTGGAGTGCCCAGGGAGGACAGCCCCAGCATTTT
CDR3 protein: CAWSAQGGQPQHF

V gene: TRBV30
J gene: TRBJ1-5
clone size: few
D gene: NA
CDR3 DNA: TGTGCCTGGAGTGTACCCCAGGGCCTAAATCAGCCCCAGCATTTT
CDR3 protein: CAWSVPQGLNQPQHF

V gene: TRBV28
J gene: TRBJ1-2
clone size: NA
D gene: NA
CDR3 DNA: TGTGCCAGCAGTTTATCGATCGGCCCCCTGGGCTACACCTTC
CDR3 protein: CASSLSIGPLGYTF

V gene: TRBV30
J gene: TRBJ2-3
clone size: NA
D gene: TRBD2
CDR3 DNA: TGTGCCTGGGTTAGCGGGGGCACAGATACGCAGTATTTT
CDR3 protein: CAWVSGGTDTQYF

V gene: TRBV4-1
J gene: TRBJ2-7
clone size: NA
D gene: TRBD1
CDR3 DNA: TGCGCCAGCAGCCAAGGACAGGGGTTTTCGGCTACCTACGAGCAGTACTTC
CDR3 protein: CASSQGQGFSATYEQYF

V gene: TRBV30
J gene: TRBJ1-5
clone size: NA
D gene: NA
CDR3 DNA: TGTGCCTGGAGTAGGCAAGATGATCAGCCCCAGCATTTT
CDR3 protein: CAWSRQDDQPQHF

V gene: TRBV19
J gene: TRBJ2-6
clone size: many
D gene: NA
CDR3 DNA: TGTGCCAGTAGTATTCAGGATTCTGGGGCCAACGTCCTGACTTTC
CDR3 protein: CASSIQDSGANVLTF

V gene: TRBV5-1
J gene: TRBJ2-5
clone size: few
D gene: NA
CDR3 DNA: TGCGCCAGCAGCTTCGGACAGCAAGAGACCCAGTACTTC
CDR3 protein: CASSFGQQETQYF

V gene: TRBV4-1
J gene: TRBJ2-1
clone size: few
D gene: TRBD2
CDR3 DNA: TGCGCCAGCAGCCAAACACTAGCGGTTGGGCAGTTCTTC
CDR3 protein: CASSQTLAVGQFF

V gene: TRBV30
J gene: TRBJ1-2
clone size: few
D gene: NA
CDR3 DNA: TGTGCCTGGAGTAGAAGCAAACTAACTAACTATGGCTACACCTTC
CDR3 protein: CAWSRSKLTNYGYTF

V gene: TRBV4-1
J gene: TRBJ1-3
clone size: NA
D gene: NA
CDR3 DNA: TGCGCCAGCAGCCGAATGTCGGGACATTCAGCCCCTGGAAACACCATATATTTT
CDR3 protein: CASSRMSGHSAPGNTIYF

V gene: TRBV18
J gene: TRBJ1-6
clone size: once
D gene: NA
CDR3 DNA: TGTGCCAGCTCACCGTCCGGGGCCGGCTCCTATAATTCACCCCTCCACTTT
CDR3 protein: CASSPSGAGSYNSPLHF

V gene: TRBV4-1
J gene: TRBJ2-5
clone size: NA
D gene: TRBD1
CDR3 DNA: TGCGCCAGCAGCCGACCGGGACAGCAAGAGACCCAGTACTTC
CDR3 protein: CASSRPGQQETQYF

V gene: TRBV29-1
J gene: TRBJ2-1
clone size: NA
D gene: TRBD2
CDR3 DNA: TGCAGCGTCCAGGTTAGCGGGGGGTACTCCTACAATGAGCAGTTCTTC
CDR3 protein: CSVQVSGGYSYNEQFF

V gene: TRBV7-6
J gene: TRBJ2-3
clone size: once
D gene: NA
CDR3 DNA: TGTGCCAGCAGCTTTGCCGATGATACGCAGTATTTT
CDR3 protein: CASSFADDTQYF

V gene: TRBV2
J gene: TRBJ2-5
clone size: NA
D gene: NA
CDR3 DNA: TGTGCCAGCAGTGAAGAGAGGAAGACCCAGTACTTC
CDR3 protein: CASSEERKTQYF

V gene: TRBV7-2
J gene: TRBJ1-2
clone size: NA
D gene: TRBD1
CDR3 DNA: TGTGCCAGCAGCACTAGCGGGACAGGGGCCAATGGCTACACCTTC
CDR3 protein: CASSTSGTGANGYTF